One sample yielded the 14 T cell receptor beta chains listed below, sequenced in a study of T cells after yellow fever vaccination. TCRdb itself ran the 5' RACE reads through MiXCR, one entry per CDR3 protein. The table lists 240,000 or so distinct CDR3 sequences, 6.9% of them singletons, with about 0.85% in the top ten. This specimen consisted of CD4+ T cells sorted from PBMCs, obtained 15 days after the yellow fever booster vaccination. These receptors all come from a man aged 30-40 years who received the YFV17D yellow fever vaccine.

A few counts support this clonotype. The J gene is TRBJ2-7, the V gene TRBV6-2 or TRBV6-3; D gene ambiguous. Germline assignment: CDR1 MNHEY and CDR2 SVGEGT. V dropped 6 bases and J dropped 4 bases, with 22 bases sitting between them. The CDR3 totals 16 residues. CDR3 sequence: CASSRRPVGGDYEQYF. The CDR3, as DNA: TGTGCCAGCAGCCGCCGACCGGTCGGTGGGGATTACGAGCAGTACTTC.

The chain recombines TRBV7-6 with TRBJ2-3; 8 bases line up with TRBD1. The CDR3 consists of 15 residues. Unmatched junction bases numbered 5, after V lost 5 bases and J lost 1 base. CDR1 is SGHVS, CDR2 FNYEAQ, per germline. CDR3 coding DNA: TGTGCCAGCAGCCCCTGGGGACAGGGCACAGATACGCAGTATTTT. It codes for CASSPWGQGTDTQYF.

This clonotype was seen many times. V gene TRBV10-3 combines with J gene TRBJ1-1, with 8 bases that match TRBD1. The germline CDR1 and CDR2 sequences are ENHRY and SYGVKD. The V gene end was trimmed by 2 bases and the J gene end by 7 bases; junction bases not matched to a gene: 6. The CDR3 has 14 residues. CDR3 DNA sequence: TGTGCCATCAGTGAGCGGGACAGGATCGTTGAAGCTTTCTTT. Translation gives CAISERDRIVEAFF.

This clonotype came up many times. CDR3 sequence: CASSLAGDEQYF. CDR3 bases: TGCGCCAGCAGCTTGGCCGGGGACGAGCAGTACTTC. The chain has TRBV5-1 and TRBJ2-7; tentative D call: TRBD2 (5 bases). Germline lookup yields CDR1 SGHRS and CDR2 YFSETQ. The CDR3 runs to 12 residues. The germline V and J ends were trimmed by 0 bases and 5 bases, with 6 bases remaining between them. The full variable domain, rest sourced from reference TRBV5-1 and TRBJ2-7, is KAGVTQTPRYLIKTRGQQVTLSCSPISGHRSVSWYQQTPGQGLQFLFEYFSETQRNKGNFPGRFSGRQFSNSRSEMNVSTLELGDSALYLCASSLAGDEQYFGPGTRLTVT.

Regarding this clonotype: Given a much more abundant clone one base away, this may be a read error. The chain combines TRBV5-1 with TRBJ2-2; D is unclear. Germline V CDR1 and CDR2: SGHRS, YFSETQ. This CDR3 contains 15 residues. V shed 0 bases and J shed 4 bases, with 10 bases lying between them. CDR3 sequence: CASSLAGTATGELFF. CDR3 sequence (DNA): TGCGCCAGCAGCTTGGCCGGTACAGCCACCGGGGAGCTGTTTTTT.

The V gene is TRBV12-3 or TRBV12-4, the J gene TRBJ1-2; D is unresolved. The CDR3 runs to 13 residues. Trimming removed 7 bases at V and 2 bases at J, with 11 bases between. The CDR3 DNA reads TGTGCCAGCACCCTGGCGGGCAACTATGGCTACACCTTC. It translates to CASTLAGNYGYTF.

This clonotype was counted a few times. The V gene is TRBV3-1, the J gene TRBJ2-2, with TRBD2 as a possible D gene (6 bases). There are 15 residues in the CDR3. The ends were cut back, 0 bases at V and 6 bases at J, with 11 bases in the middle. The germline V gene encodes CDR1 LGHDT and CDR2 YNNKEL (reference sequence). For the CDR3, the DNA is TGTGCCAGCAGCCAAGATCCGGGGGTTCCCGGGGAGCTGTTTTTT. This encodes CASSQDPGVPGELFF.

The chain carries TRBV10-3 and TRBJ2-7, with D perhaps matching TRBD1 (6 bases). V was trimmed by 3 bases and J by 1 base, leaving 10 bases between them. The germline CDR1 and CDR2 sequences are ENHRY and SYGVKD. The length of the CDR3 is 14 residues. As DNA, the CDR3 is TGTGCCATCAGTGACAGGGGTTTTTCCTACGAGCAGTACTTC. This codes for CAISDRGFSYEQYF.

This clonotype came up many times. The gene calls are TRBV24-1 and TRBJ2-3; tentatively, D is TRBD2 (5 bases). The CDR3 is 14 residues long. Germline CDR1 KGHDR, CDR2 SFDVKD. Trimming removed 9 bases at V and 2 bases at J, with 14 bases between. Written as DNA, the CDR3 is TGTGCCACCCAAAATGCCCGGGACACAGATACGCAGTATTTT. It specifies CATQNARDTDTQYF.

This clonotype was detected ten times or more. This chain links TRBV29-1 with TRBJ1-1; 11 bases agree with TRBD1. This CDR3 has 15 residues. Germline trimming cut 6 bases from V and 6 bases from J; bases unmatched to any gene: 12. CDR1 and CDR2 (germline): SQVTM, ANQGSEA. The CDR3 region has the DNA TGCAGCGTCGACCCTGGGGACAGGGGGGTGGCTGAAGCTTTCTTT. This encodes CSVDPGDRGVAEAFF.

Comments on this clonotype: Given a much more abundant clone one base away, this may be a read error. V usage is TRBV9 and J usage is TRBJ2-1, with D possibly TRBD1 on 6 matching bases. In germline, CDR1 is SGDLS, CDR2 YYNGEE. The length of the CDR3 is 16 residues. Deletions cut 4 bases from V and 5 bases from J, with 19 bases between. This chain's CDR3 is CASSPRTMAGDNEQFF. The CDR3 DNA reads TGTGCCAGCAGCCCCCGGACCATGGCAGGGGACAATGAGCAGTTCTTC.

This chain links TRBV10-3 with TRBJ2-1, with TRBD2 matching over 8 bases. This CDR3 region has 15 residues. Germline loops: CDR1 ENHRY, CDR2 SYGVKD. V dropped 6 bases and J dropped 0; count of bases not matched to a gene: 4. Here the CDR3 reads CAIRAGGPSYNEQFF. CDR3 nucleotides: TGTGCCATCAGGGCGGGAGGTCCCTCCTACAATGAGCAGTTCTTC.

This clonotype was counted between two and nine times. The chain has TRBV19 and TRBJ2-5; possibly TRBD1 or TRBD2 for D (5 bases each). Germline V CDR1 and CDR2: LNHDA, SQIVND (reference sequence). The V end lost 5 bases, the J end lost 5 bases, and 21 bases lay between the germline ends. The CDR3 sequence is 16 residues long. CDR3 sequence (DNA): TGTGCCAGTAGTCCAAACCGGGACCTCTTGAAGGAGACCCAGTACTTC. This gives the protein CASSPNRDLLKETQYF.

This clonotype was counted a few times. The V call is TRBV11-2, the J call TRBJ1-4; possibly TRBD1 for D (5 bases). Germline CDR1 SGHAT, CDR2 FQNNGV. V was shortened by 4 bases and J by 4 bases, with 13 bases between the two germline ends. The CDR3 runs to 15 residues. This chain's CDR3 is CASSYGARVNEKLFF. The CDR3 coding sequence is TGTGCCAGCAGCTATGGGGCGCGCGTTAATGAAAAACTGTTTTTT.